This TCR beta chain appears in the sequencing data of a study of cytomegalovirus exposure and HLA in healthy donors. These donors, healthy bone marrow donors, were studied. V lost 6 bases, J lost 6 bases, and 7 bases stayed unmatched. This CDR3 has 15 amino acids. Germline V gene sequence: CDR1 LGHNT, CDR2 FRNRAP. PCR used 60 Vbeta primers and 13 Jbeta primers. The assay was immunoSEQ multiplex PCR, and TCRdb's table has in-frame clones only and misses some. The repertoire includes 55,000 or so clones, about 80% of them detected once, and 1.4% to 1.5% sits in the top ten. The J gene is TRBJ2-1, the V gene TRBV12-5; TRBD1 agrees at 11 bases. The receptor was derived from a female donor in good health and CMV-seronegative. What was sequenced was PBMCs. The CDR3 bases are TGTGCTAGTGGACTCCGGGACAGGGGGGGCAATGAGCAGTTCTTC. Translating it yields CASGLRDRGGNEQFF. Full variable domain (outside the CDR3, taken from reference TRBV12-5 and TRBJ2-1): DARVTQTPRHKVTEMGQEVTMRCQPILGHNTVFWYRQTMMQGLELLAYFRNRAPLDDSGMPKDRFSAEMPDATLATLKIQPSEPRDSAVYFCASGLRDRGGNEQFFGPGTRLTVL.